The 5 T cell receptor beta chains reported below all come from one sample, sequenced in a study of breast tumors, draining lymph nodes, adjacent tissues. TCRdb processed the multiplex PCR reads anew with MiXCR; each CDR3 protein has one entry. The data hold roughly 260,000 distinct CDR3 sequences, with roughly 30% observed a single time. The lymph nodes were axillary draining lymph nodes from breast cancer patients. Sequenced sample: axillary lymph node tissue. The receptors were sampled from a female donor with breast cancer. Some clones in this sample may be carry-over from other donors' samples.

This clonotype has just a few counts. The rearrangement uses TRBV7-3 and TRBJ1-1; 7 bases fit TRBD1. V trimming: 5 bases; J trimming: 7 bases; junction bases outside the gene matches: 7. In germline, CDR1 is SGHTA, CDR2 FQGTGA. The CDR3 runs to 13 residues. CDR3 residues: CASSRKRDSEAFF. In DNA, the CDR3 is TGTGCCAGCAGCCGGAAACGGGACAGTGAAGCTTTCTTT.

This clonotype has at least ten counts. V and J are TRBV15 and TRBJ2-4; D may be TRBD1 or TRBD2 (5 bases each). Germline V CDR1 and CDR2: LNHNV, YYDKDF (reference sequence). V was cut by 7 bases and J by 6 bases, with 13 bases left in between. CDR3 length: 13 amino acids. CDR3 coding DNA: TGTGCCACCACCATAACAGGAGGAAACATTCAGTACTTC. Translating it yields CATTITGGNIQYF.

This clonotype was detected many times. The chain joins TRBV20-1 to TRBJ2-5; D not resolved. The CDR3 is 10 residues long. Per germline, CDR1 DFQATT and CDR2 SNEGSKA (reference sequence). The V gene lost 5 bases and the J gene lost 5 bases, with 6 bases spanning the gap. The CDR3 sequence is CSASYETQYF. The CDR3 coding sequence is TGCAGTGCTTCGTATGAGACCCAGTACTTC.

The sample holds a few counts of this clonotype. The chain uses TRBV28 and TRBJ1-5; a possible D gene is TRBD1 (5 bases). The CDR3 covers 14 residues. The germline V gene has CDR1 MDHEN and CDR2 SYDVKM. V dropped 2 bases and J dropped 7 bases, with 12 bases sitting between them. CDR3 loop: CASSLEGREQPQHF. The CDR3, as DNA: TGTGCCAGCAGTTTAGAGGGCAGGGAGCAGCCCCAGCATTTT.

In this sample, this clonotype turned up a few times. J is TRBJ1-1 and V is TRBV11-3; D possibly corresponds to TRBD1 (5 bases). The length of the CDR3 is 13 residues. Germline CDR1 reads SGHNT; CDR2 reads YENEEA. Trimming stripped 5 bases from V and 5 bases from J, with 12 bases between. The CDR3 sequence: CASSPQQVTEAFF. CDR3 DNA: TGTGCCAGCAGCCCTCAACAGGTGACTGAAGCTTTCTTT.